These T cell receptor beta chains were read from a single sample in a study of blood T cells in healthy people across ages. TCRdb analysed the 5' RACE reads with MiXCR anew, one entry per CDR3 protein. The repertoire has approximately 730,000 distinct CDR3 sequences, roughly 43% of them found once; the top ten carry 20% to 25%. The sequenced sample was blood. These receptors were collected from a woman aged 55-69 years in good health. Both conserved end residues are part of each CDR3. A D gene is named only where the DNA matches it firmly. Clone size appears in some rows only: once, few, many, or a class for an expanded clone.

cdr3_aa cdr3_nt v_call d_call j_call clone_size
CATSDAPGGQPQHF TGTGCCACCAGTGATGCTCCGGGGGGTCAGCCCCAGCATTTT TRBV24-1 NA TRBJ1-5 few
CASSSGWGSKLSEQYF TGTGCCAGCAGCTCAGGATGGGGGTCAAAGCTCAGTGAGCAGTACTTC TRBV3-1 NA TRBJ2-4 few
CASSLTGTGSYNEQFF TGTGCCAGCAGCTTGACCGGGACAGGGAGCTACAATGAGCAGTTCTTC TRBV5-6 TRBD1 TRBJ2-1 few
CASSGDSSYEQYF TGTGCCAGCTCGGGGGACAGCTCCTACGAGCAGTACTTC TRBV18 TRBD1 TRBJ2-7 NA
CASTRDGTFEQYF TGCGCCAGCACCCGGGACGGGACATTCGAGCAGTACTTC TRBV5-1 NA TRBJ2-7 many
CASSSSGGANNEQFF TGTGCCAGCAGTTCAAGCGGGGGGGCCAATAATGAGCAGTTCTTC TRBV28 TRBD2 TRBJ2-1 few
CANSSPSSVRTDTQYF TGTGCCAACAGTTCCCCTTCATCGGTGCGCACAGATACGCAGTATTTT TRBV27 NA TRBJ2-3 NA
CIVLRETYEQYF TGCATCGTCCTCAGGGAGACCTACGAGCAGTACTTC TRBV29-1 NA TRBJ2-7 once
CSAGTGRTDTQYF TGCAGTGCTGGAACAGGACGCACAGATACGCAGTATTTT TRBV20-1 NA TRBJ2-3 NA
CASTYGGPRNEQFF TGTGCCAGCACCTATGGGGGGCCTCGGAATGAGCAGTTCTTC TRBV27 NA TRBJ2-1 NA
CATSRAMDSYYGYTF TGTGCCACCAGCAGAGCGATGGACAGCTACTATGGCTACACCTTC TRBV15 NA TRBJ1-2 NA
CASSHRGTYEQYF TGTGCCAGCAGCCACAGGGGGACCTACGAGCAGTACTTC TRBV6-1 TRBD1 TRBJ2-7 NA
CASSQDQVGGGVYGYTF TGCGCCAGCAGCCAAGATCAGGTCGGCGGAGGGGTCTATGGCTACACCTTC TRBV4-1 NA TRBJ1-2 few
CASSQGASRDRAVEEQYF TGCGCCAGCAGCCAAGGGGCCAGTAGGGACAGGGCAGTAGAGGAGCAGTACTTC TRBV4-3 TRBD1 TRBJ2-7 few
CASSAEGLDGYTF TGTGCCAGCAGCGCAGAAGGGCTGGATGGCTACACCTTC TRBV7-9 NA TRBJ1-2 NA
CASSPLRQYQETQYF TGTGCCAGCTCACCACTCCGACAGTACCAAGAGACCCAGTACTTC TRBV18 NA TRBJ2-5 few
CSVASGSHTGELFF TGCAGCGTTGCCAGCGGGAGTCATACCGGGGAGCTGTTTTTT TRBV29-1 TRBD2 TRBJ2-2 NA
CASSPQGRAGKNIQYF TGTGCCAGCAGCCCCCAAGGGAGGGCGGGCAAAAACATTCAGTACTTC TRBV7-2 TRBD2 TRBJ2-4 few
CASSLGVGQPQHF TGTGCCAGCAGCTTAGGGGTCGGTCAGCCCCAGCATTTT TRBV7-3 NA TRBJ1-5 many
CASSFDRVEDTEAFF TGTGCCAGCAGCTTTGACAGGGTAGAAGACACTGAAGCTTTCTTT TRBV5-5 TRBD1 TRBJ1-1 NA
CASTQLTEAFF TGTGCCAGCACCCAACTTACTGAAGCTTTCTTT TRBV7-9 NA TRBJ1-1 NA
CASSDQSGPSYNEQFF TGTGCCAGCAGCGATCAAAGCGGACCCTCCTACAATGAGCAGTTCTTC TRBV7-3 NA TRBJ2-1 few
CASSPRQTRVLGGANVLTF TGTGCCAGCAGCCCTAGACAAACCCGTGTGCTTGGTGGGGCCAACGTCCTGACTTTC TRBV27 NA TRBJ2-6 many
CAWSPPTGGTTHEQYF TGTGCCTGGAGTCCTCCGACAGGGGGCACAACCCACGAGCAGTACTTC TRBV30 TRBD1 TRBJ2-7 few
CSALRDHTDTQYF TGCAGTGCCTTGAGGGATCACACAGATACGCAGTATTTT TRBV20-1 NA TRBJ2-3 NA
CASSAPDSRPSYGYTF TGTGCCAGCAGCGCTCCCGACAGTCGCCCTTCTTATGGCTACACCTTC TRBV9 NA TRBJ1-2 few
CASSSTLGVYNEQFF TGTGCCAGCAGCTCTACACTAGGGGTATACAATGAGCAGTTCTTC TRBV14 NA TRBJ2-1 NA
CASSTGTSGADTQYF TGTGCCAGCAGCACTGGGACTAGCGGGGCGGATACGCAGTATTTT TRBV9 TRBD2 TRBJ2-3 few
CSARLRGAHYNEQFF TGCAGTGCTAGGTTACGGGGGGCACACTACAATGAGCAGTTCTTC TRBV20-1 NA TRBJ2-1 few
CASSDGPTGETQYF TGTGCCAGCAGCGATGGCCCCACGGGAGAGACCCAGTACTTC TRBV9 NA TRBJ2-5 few
CASRIAPGTTNSPLHF TGTGCCAGCAGGATTGCACCGGGAACGACCAATTCACCCCTCCACTTT TRBV6-2/TRBV6-3 NA TRBJ1-6 NA
CASSQDQKGREQFF TGTGCCAGCAGCCAAGACCAGAAGGGGCGGGAGCAGTTCTTC TRBV3-1 NA TRBJ2-1 few
CASSLTGTERHQPQHF TGTGCCAGCAGCTTAACCGGGACAGAGAGGCATCAGCCCCAGCATTTT TRBV7-9 TRBD1 TRBJ1-5 few
CSARYGGKDTQYF TGCAGTGCTAGATATGGGGGGAAGGATACGCAGTATTTT TRBV20-1 NA TRBJ2-3 once
CASNGLAGGGDEQFF TGTGCCAGTAATGGACTAGCGGGAGGGGGGGATGAGCAGTTCTTC TRBV19 TRBD2 TRBJ2-1 NA
CASSLSPGTNNEQFF TGTGCCAGCAGTTTATCTCCGGGAACCAACAATGAGCAGTTCTTC TRBV28 NA TRBJ2-1 NA
CASSPTSGSREQYF TGTGCCAGCAGCCCCACCTCGGGGTCCCGCGAGCAGTACTTC TRBV9 NA TRBJ2-7 few
CSEGQGETQYF TGCAGTGAGGGACAGGGGGAGACCCAGTACTTC TRBV20-1 TRBD1 TRBJ2-5 NA
CASSQALTGSGNQPQHF TGTGCCAGCAGCCAAGCATTGACAGGGAGTGGCAATCAGCCCCAGCATTTT TRBV4-2 TRBD1 TRBJ1-5 few
CASNNLPGGQPQHF TGTGCCAGCAACAACCTCCCAGGGGGTCAGCCCCAGCATTTT TRBV6-2/TRBV6-3 TRBD1 TRBJ1-5 few
CASSRAGLANEQYF TGTGCCAGCAGTAGAGCGGGACTAGCGAACGAGCAGTACTTC TRBV27 TRBD2 TRBJ2-7 NA
CASSYSRGGIEQYF TGTGCCAGCAGTTACTCCCGCGGGGGTATCGAGCAGTACTTC TRBV6-6 TRBD2 TRBJ2-7 few